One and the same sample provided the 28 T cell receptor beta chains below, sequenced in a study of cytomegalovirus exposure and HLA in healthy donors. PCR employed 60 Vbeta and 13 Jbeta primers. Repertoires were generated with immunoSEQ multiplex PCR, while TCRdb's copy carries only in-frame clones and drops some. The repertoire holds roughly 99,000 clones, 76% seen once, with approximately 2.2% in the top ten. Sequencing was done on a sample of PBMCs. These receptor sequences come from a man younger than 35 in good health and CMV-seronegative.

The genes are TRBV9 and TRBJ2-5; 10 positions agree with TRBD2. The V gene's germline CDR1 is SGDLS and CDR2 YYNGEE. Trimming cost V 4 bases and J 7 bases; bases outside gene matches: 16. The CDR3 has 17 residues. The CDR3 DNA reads TGTGCCAGCAGCCCGTCTGCCCAGCGGGGGGGCGTGGGGACCCAGTACTTC. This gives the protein CASSPSAQRGGVGTQYF. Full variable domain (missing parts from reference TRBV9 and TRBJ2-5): DSGVTQTPKHLITATGQRVTLRCSPRSGDLSVYWYQQSLDQGLQFLIQYYNGEERAKGNILERFSAQQFPDLHSELNLSSLELGDSALYFCASSPSAQRGGVGTQYFGPGTRLLVL.

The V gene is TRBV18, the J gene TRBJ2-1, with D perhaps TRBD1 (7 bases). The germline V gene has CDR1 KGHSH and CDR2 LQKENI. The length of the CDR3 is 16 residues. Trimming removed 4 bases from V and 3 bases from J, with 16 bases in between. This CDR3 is CASSLPGRGVYNEQFF. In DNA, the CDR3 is TGTGCCAGCTCACTTCCCGGCAGGGGGGTCTACAATGAGCAGTTCTTC.

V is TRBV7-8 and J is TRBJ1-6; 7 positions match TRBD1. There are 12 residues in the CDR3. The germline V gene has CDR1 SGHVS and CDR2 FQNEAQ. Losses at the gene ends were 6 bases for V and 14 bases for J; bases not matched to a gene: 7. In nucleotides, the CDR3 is TGTGCCAGCAGTCCCAGGGGGAGAGCCCTCCACTTT. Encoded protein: CASSPRGRALHF.

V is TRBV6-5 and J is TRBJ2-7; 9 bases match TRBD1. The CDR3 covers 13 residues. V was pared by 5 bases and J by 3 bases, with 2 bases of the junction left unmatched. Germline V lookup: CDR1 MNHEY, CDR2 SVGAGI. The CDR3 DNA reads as TGTGCCAGCAGTGCGGACAGGGGCTACGAGCAGTACTTC. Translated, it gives CASSADRGYEQYF.

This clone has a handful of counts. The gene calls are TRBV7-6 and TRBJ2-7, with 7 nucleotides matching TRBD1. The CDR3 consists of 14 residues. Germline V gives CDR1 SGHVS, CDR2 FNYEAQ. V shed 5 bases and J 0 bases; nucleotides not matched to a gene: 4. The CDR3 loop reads CASSENRGSYEQYF. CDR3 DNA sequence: TGTGCCAGCAGCGAAAACAGGGGCTCCTACGAGCAGTACTTC.

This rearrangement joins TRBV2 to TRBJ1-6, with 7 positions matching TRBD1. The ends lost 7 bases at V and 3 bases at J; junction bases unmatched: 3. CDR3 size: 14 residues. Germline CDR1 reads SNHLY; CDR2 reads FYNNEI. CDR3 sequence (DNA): TGTGCCAGCACCTGGGACAGCTATAATTCACCCCTCCACTTT. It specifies CASTWDSYNSPLHF.

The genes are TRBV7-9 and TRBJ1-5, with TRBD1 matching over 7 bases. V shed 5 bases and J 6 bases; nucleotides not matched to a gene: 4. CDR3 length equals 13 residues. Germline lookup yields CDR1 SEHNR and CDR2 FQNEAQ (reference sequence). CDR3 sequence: CASSRDRGQPQHF. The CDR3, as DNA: TGTGCCAGCAGCAGGGACAGAGGTCAGCCCCAGCATTTT.

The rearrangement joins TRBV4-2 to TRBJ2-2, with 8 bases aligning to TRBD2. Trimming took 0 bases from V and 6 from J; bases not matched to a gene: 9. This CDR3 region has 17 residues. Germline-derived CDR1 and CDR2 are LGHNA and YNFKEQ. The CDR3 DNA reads TGTGCCAGCAGCCAAGATTCGACCGGGGGGGCTGCCGGGGAGCTGTTTTTT. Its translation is CASSQDSTGGAAGELFF.

The CDR3 here is CASSFGQMNEKLFF. CDR3 nucleotides: TGCGCCAGCAGCTTTGGACAGATGAATGAAAAACTGTTTTTT. The genes are TRBV5-1 and TRBJ1-4, with D possibly TRBD1 on 6 matching bases. V gave up 2 bases and J gave up 5 bases, with 10 bases separating them. The CDR3 runs 14 residues. Looked up from germline, CDR1 is SGHRS and CDR2 is YFSETQ.

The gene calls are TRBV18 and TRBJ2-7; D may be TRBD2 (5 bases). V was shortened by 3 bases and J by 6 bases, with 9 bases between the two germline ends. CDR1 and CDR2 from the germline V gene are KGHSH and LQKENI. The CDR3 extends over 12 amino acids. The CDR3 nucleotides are TGTGCCAGCTCACCCGGGGATGGCGAGCAGTACTTC. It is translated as CASSPGDGEQYF.

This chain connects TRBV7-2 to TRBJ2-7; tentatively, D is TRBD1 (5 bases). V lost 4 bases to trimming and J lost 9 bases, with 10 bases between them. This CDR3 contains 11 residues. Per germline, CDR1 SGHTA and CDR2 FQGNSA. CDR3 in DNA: TGTGCCAGCAGCTCCAGGGATCGGCAGTACTTC. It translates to CASSSRDRQYF.

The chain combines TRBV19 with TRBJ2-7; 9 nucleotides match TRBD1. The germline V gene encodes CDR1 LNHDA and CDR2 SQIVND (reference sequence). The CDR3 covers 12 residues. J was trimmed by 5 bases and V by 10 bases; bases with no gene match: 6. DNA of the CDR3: TGTGCCACCGGGGACAGGGCGCACGAGCAGTACTTC. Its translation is CATGDRAHEQYF.

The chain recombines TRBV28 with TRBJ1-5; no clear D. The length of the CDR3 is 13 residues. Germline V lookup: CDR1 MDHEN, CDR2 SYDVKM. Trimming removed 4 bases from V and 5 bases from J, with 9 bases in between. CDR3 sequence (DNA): TGTGCCAGCAGTTCCGGGAAAGATCAGCCCCAGCATTTT. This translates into CASSSGKDQPQHF. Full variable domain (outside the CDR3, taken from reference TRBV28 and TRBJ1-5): DVKVTQSSRYLVKRTGEKVFLECVQDMDHENMFWYRQDPGLGLRLIYFSYDVKMKEKGDIPEGYSVSREKKERFSLILESASTNQTSMYLCASSSGKDQPQHFGDGTRLSIL.

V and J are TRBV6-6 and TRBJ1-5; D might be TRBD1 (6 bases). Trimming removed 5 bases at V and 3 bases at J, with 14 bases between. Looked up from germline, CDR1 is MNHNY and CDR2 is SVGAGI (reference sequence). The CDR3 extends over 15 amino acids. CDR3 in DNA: TGTGCCAGCAGTCCCTTCGGACAGCTCAATCAGCCCCAGCATTTT. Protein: CASSPFGQLNQPQHF.

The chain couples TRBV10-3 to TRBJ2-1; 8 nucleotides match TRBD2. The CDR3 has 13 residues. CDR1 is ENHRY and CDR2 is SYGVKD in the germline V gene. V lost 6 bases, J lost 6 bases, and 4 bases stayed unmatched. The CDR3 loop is CAIRTGTSNEQFF. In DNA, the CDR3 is TGTGCCATCAGAACCGGGACTAGCAATGAGCAGTTCTTC.

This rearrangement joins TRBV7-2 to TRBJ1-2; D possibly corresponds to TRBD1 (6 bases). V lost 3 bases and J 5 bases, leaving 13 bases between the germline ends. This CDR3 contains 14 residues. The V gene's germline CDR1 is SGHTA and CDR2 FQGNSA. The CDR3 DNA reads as TGTGCCAGCAGCTTTGGGGGCCAGCAGTATGGCTACACCTTC. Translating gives CASSFGGQQYGYTF.

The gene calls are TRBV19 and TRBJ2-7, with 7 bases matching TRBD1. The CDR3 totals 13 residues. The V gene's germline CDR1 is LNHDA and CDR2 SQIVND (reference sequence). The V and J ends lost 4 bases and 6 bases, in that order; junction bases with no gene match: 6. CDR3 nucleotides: TGTGCCAGTAGTAGGGACAGCCTGGGCGAGCAGTACTTC. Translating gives CASSRDSLGEQYF.

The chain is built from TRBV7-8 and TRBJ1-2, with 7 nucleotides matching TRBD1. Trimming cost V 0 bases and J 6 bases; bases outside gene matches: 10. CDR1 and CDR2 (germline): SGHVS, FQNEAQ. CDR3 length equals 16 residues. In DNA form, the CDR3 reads TGTGCCAGCAGCTTAGCTTGGGCAGGGGGAGGAGATGGCTACACCTTC. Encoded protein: CASSLAWAGGGDGYTF.

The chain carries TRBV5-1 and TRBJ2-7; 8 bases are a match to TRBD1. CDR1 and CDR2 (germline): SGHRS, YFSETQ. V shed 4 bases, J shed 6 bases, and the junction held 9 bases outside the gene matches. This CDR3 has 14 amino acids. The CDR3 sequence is CASSDRTGSSEQYF. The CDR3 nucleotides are TGCGCCAGCAGCGACCGGACAGGGTCGTCCGAGCAGTACTTC.

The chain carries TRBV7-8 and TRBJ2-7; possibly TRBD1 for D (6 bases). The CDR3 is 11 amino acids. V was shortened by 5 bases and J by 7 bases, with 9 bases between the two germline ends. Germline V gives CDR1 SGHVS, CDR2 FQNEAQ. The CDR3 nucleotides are TGTGCCAGCAGCCTAGGGACAGAGCAGTACTTC. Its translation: CASSLGTEQYF.

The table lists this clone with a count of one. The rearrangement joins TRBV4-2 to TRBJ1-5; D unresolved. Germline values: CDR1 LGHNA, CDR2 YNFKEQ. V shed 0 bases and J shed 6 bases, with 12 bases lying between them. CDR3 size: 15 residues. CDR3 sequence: CASSQDDELVQPQHF. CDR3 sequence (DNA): TGTGCCAGCAGCCAAGATGATGAGTTAGTTCAGCCCCAGCATTTT.

CDR3 loop: CASSRGGARGDGYTF. For the CDR3, the DNA is TGTGCCAGCAGTAGGGGGGGGGCCCGGGGGGATGGCTACACCTTC. J is TRBJ1-2 and V is TRBV6-5; TRBD1 is a possible D gene (6 bases). V was trimmed by 5 bases and J by 6 bases, leaving 19 bases between them. Germline lookup yields CDR1 MNHEY and CDR2 SVGAGI. The CDR3 is made up of 15 amino acids.

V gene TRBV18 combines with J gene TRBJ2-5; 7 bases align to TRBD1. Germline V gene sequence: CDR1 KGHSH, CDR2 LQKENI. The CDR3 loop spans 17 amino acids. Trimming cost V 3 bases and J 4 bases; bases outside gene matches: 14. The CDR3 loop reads CASSPKINRGRGETQYF. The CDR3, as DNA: TGTGCCAGCTCACCCAAAATCAACAGGGGAAGGGGAGAGACCCAGTACTTC.

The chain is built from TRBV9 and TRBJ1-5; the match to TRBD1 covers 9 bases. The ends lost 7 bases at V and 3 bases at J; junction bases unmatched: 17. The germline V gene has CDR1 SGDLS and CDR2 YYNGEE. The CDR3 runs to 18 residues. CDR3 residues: CASETLKDDRGFNQPQHF. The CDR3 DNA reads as TGTGCCAGCGAAACCCTAAAAGACGACAGGGGGTTCAATCAGCCCCAGCATTTT.

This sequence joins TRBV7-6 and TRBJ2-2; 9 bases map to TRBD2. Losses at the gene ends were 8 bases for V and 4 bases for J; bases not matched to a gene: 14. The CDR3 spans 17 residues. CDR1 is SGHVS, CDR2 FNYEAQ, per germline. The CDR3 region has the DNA TGTGCCAGCGAGCAGGGGGGAAGCGGGGGGCCCACCGGGGAGCTGTTTTTT. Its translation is CASEQGGSGGPTGELFF. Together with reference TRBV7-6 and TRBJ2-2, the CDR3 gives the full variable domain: GAGVSQSPRYKVTKRGQDVALRCDPISGHVSLYWYRQALGQGPEFLTYFNYEAQQDKSGLPNDRFSAERPEGSISTLTIQRTEQRDSAMYRCASEQGGSGGPTGELFFGEGSRLTVL.

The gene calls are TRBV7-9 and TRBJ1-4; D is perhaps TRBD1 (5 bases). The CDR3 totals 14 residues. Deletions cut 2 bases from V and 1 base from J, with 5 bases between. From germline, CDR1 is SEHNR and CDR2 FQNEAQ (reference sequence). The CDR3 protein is CASSLQGTNEKLFF. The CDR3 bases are TGTGCCAGCAGCTTACAGGGAACTAATGAAAAACTGTTTTTT.

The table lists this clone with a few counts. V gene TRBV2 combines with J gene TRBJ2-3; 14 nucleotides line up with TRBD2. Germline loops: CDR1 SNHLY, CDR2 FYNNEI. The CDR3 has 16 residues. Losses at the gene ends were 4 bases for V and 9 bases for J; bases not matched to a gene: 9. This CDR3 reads CASSASSGTSGGTQYF. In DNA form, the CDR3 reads TGTGCCAGCAGTGCGTCATCCGGGACTAGCGGGGGCACGCAGTATTTT. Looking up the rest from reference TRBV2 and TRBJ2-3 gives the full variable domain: EPEVTQTPSHQVTQMGQEVILRCVPISNHLYFYWYRQILGQKVEFLVSFYNNEISEKSEIFDDQFSVERPDGSNFTLKIRSTKLEDSAMYFCASSASSGTSGGTQYFGPGTRLTVL.

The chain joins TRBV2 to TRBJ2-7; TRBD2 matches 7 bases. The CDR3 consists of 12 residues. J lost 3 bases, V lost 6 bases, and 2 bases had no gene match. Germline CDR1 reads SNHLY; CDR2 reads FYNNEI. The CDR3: CASRGGFYEQYF. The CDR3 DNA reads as TGTGCCAGCAGGGGAGGGTTCTACGAGCAGTACTTC. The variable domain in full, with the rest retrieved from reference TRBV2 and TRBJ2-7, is EPEVTQTPSHQVTQMGQEVILRCVPISNHLYFYWYRQILGQKVEFLVSFYNNEISEKSEIFDDQFSVERPDGSNFTLKIRSTKLEDSAMYFCASRGGFYEQYFGPGTRLTVT.